The TCR beta chain under discussion was sequenced for a study of CD8 T cells in ankylosing spondylitis. The CDR3 is 11 amino acids. Germline lookup yields CDR1 SQVTM and CDR2 ANQGSEA. At least ten counts were recorded for this clonotype. Antigen specificity is unknown. At one of its ends the junction is not consistent with the germline gene, which may arise from a read error. Findings and limits, study-wide: Earlier work had already found some motif variants in reactive arthritis synovial fluid and blood. About 8 highly homologous variants made up a TCR beta motif, and this motif appeared characteristic of ankylosing spondylitis blood. Disease-linked clones reportedly concentrated significantly in matched ankylosing spondylitis synovial fluid.

A quantitative 5'-RACE method, one with molecular barcodes, was used to make TCR beta libraries. TCRdb reprocessed the 5' RACE reads with MiXCR, giving one entry per CDR3 protein. The sample contains 130,000 or so distinct CDR3 sequences, about an eighth of which appear only once. The V call is TRBV29-1, the J call TRBJ2-1, with 8 nucleotides matching TRBD2. This clonotype was obtained from a female donor with ankylosing spondylitis or in good health (not recorded which). Sequenced input: blood, either unsorted or a sorted T cell fraction (not recorded which). CDR3 nucleotides: TGCAGCGTTGATGGTGAGGTAGCGGGGCTCTTC. It encodes CSVDGEVAGLF.